Below, 22 T cell receptor beta chains from the same sample are listed, as sequenced in a study of blood T cell repertoires in COVID-19. Repertoires were generated with immunoSEQ multiplex PCR, while TCRdb's copy carries only in-frame clones and drops some. Of more than 95,000 clones listed, 65% to 90% are singletons. The material sequenced was peripheral blood. The source is a man aged 45-65 years with acute or convalescent COVID-19.

This clone has just a few counts. This sequence joins TRBV18 and TRBJ2-1, with TRBD1 matching over 10 bases. The CDR3 runs 14 residues. J gave up 7 bases and V 5 bases, and 5 bases lay outside the gene matches. The V gene's germline CDR1 is KGHSH and CDR2 LQKENI. CDR3 region: CASSAAGQGNEQFF. The CDR3 coding sequence is TGTGCCAGCTCAGCTGCGGGACAGGGGAATGAGCAGTTCTTC.

The rearrangement links TRBV9 to TRBJ2-1, with 8 nucleotides matching TRBD2. CDR1 is SGDLS and CDR2 is YYNGEE in the germline V gene. The CDR3 consists of 15 residues. Trimming removed 2 bases from V and 7 bases from J; junction bases left unmatched: 8. The CDR3 nucleotides are TGTGCCAGCAGCGTCGGGGGGGCCTCTTATAATGAGCAGTTCTTC. It is translated as CASSVGGASYNEQFF.

The genes are TRBV28 and TRBJ1-2; TRBD1 matches 9 bases. CDR3 length: 15 amino acids. Germline V CDR1 and CDR2: MDHEN, SYDVKM. With 5 bases clipped from V and 6 bases from J, the junction kept 10 bases outside the gene matches. The DNA of the CDR3 is TGTGCCAGCAGTGGGGAGACAGGGGGTAGGGATGGCTACACCTTC. Its translation is CASSGETGGRDGYTF.

The chain has TRBV9 and TRBJ2-1, with D possibly matching TRBD1 (5 bases). Trimming took 7 bases from V and 4 from J, leaving 15 bases between them. The CDR3 sequence is 14 residues long. In germline, CDR1 is SGDLS, CDR2 YYNGEE. CDR3 residues: CASGPGYGYNEQFF. DNA for the CDR3: TGTGCCAGCGGGCCAGGGTACGGGTACAATGAGCAGTTCTTC.

The CDR3, as DNA: TGTGCCAGCAGCCTAAGCACAGATACGCAGTATTTT. It encodes CASSLSTDTQYF. This chain uses TRBV7-9 with TRBJ2-3; D is unclear. CDR3 length equals 12 residues. Between the trimmed V and J ends, which lost 5 bases and 0 bases, there was a span of 3 bases. In germline, CDR1 is SEHNR, CDR2 FQNEAQ (reference sequence).

V is TRBV7-2 and J is TRBJ2-7; 7 nucleotides agree with TRBD1. Germline values: CDR1 SGHTA, CDR2 FQGNSA. V was pared by 4 bases and J by 4 bases, with 4 bases of the junction left unmatched. The CDR3 spans 13 residues. This chain's CDR3 is CASSSSTGYEQYF. CDR3 sequence (DNA): TGTGCCAGCAGCTCGTCGACAGGGTACGAGCAGTACTTC.

The J gene is TRBJ1-1, the V gene TRBV6-5; tentatively, D is TRBD1 (6 bases). CDR3 size: 16 residues. Trimming took 4 bases from V and 0 from J, leaving 15 bases between them. The germline V gene encodes CDR1 MNHEY and CDR2 SVGAGI. The CDR3 DNA reads as TGTGCCAGCAGTTTTGAAGGGGGACGGATGAACACTGAAGCTTTCTTT. This encodes CASSFEGGRMNTEAFF.

About this clone: Other DNA sequences of this sample code for an identical CDR3. The J gene is TRBJ1-5, the V gene TRBV18, with 10 bases fitting TRBD1. The V gene end was trimmed by 3 bases and the J gene end by 6 bases; junction bases not matched to a gene: 5. The CDR3 is 15 residues long. Germline V CDR1 and CDR2: KGHSH, LQKENI. CDR3 nucleotide sequence: TGTGCCAGCTCACCGGGGACAGGGGAGGGTCAGCCCCAGCATTTT. This sequence encodes CASSPGTGEGQPQHF.

The chain has TRBV24-1 and TRBJ1-5, with D unresolved. V gave up 6 bases and J gave up 4 bases, with 15 bases separating them. Germline V CDR1 and CDR2: KGHDR, SFDVKD. The length of the CDR3 is 15 residues. The CDR3 coding sequence is TGTGCCACCAGTTCAGTACCACAGACGAATCAGCCCCAGCATTTT. It specifies CATSSVPQTNQPQHF.

This clone was seen more than once but under ten times. This rearrangement joins TRBV7-9 to TRBJ1-5, with D uncertain. V was trimmed by 1 base and J by 3 bases, leaving 7 bases between them. The CDR3 sequence is 14 residues long. Looked up from germline, CDR1 is SEHNR and CDR2 is FQNEAQ (reference sequence). The chain's CDR3 is CASSLGGDNQPQHF. In DNA form, the CDR3 reads TGTGCCAGCAGCTTAGGCGGGGACAATCAGCCCCAGCATTTT.

The chain joins TRBV5-1 to TRBJ1-1; 7 bases map to TRBD1. CDR3 length: 14 residues. After removal of 1 base from V and 3 bases from J, the junction contained 3 bases not matched to a gene. The germline V gene encodes CDR1 SGHRS and CDR2 YFSETQ. CDR3 coding DNA: TGCGCCAGCAGCTTGACAGGGGTTGACACTGAAGCTTTCTTT. It encodes CASSLTGVDTEAFF.

The chain links TRBV5-4 to TRBJ2-6, with a weak D call TRBD2 (5 bases). V lost 5 bases, J lost 3 bases, and 24 bases lay in between. Germline lookup yields CDR1 SGHNT and CDR2 YYREEE (reference sequence). This CDR3 region has 19 residues. The CDR3 sequence is CASRALFRANRDGANVLTF. CDR3 in DNA: TGTGCCAGCAGGGCCCTCTTTCGGGCAAACCGGGATGGGGCCAACGTCCTGACTTTC.

The gene calls are TRBV7-6 and TRBJ2-2, with TRBD2 identical over 15 bases. CDR3 length: 18 amino acids. Looked up from germline, CDR1 is SGHVS and CDR2 is FNYEAQ. The V and J ends lost 4 bases and 7 bases, in that order; junction bases with no gene match: 10. CDR3 in amino acids: CASSSSGTSGGKVGELFF. As DNA, the CDR3 is TGTGCCAGCAGCTCCTCCGGGACTAGCGGGGGGAAGGTCGGGGAGCTGTTTTTT.

This clone was seen a few times. The V and J genes are TRBV12-3 or TRBV12-4 and TRBJ2-3; unclear D gene. V lost 7 bases to trimming and J lost 3 bases, with 11 bases between them. This CDR3 has 13 amino acids. The CDR3 sequence is CASNLATTDTQYF. DNA for the CDR3: TGTGCCAGCAATCTCGCGACAACAGATACGCAGTATTTT.

The chain combines TRBV5-1 with TRBJ2-3, with D possibly TRBD2 on 5 matching bases. Germline lookup yields CDR1 SGHRS and CDR2 YFSETQ. Trimming took off 4 bases at V and 0 bases at J, with 18 bases between the two ends. The CDR3 length is 17 residues. CDR3 region: CASSDPFRGRSTDTQYF. The CDR3 nucleotides are TGCGCCAGCAGCGATCCGTTTCGGGGTCGAAGCACAGATACGCAGTATTTT.

The chain carries TRBV18 and TRBJ2-3; 8 positions match TRBD1. This CDR3 has 15 residues. V lost 5 bases, J lost 1 base, and 5 bases stayed unmatched. CDR1 and CDR2 from the germline V gene are KGHSH and LQKENI. The CDR3 region has the DNA TGTGCCAGCTCAGGGACAGGATTCGGCACAGATACGCAGTATTTT. Translating it yields CASSGTGFGTDTQYF.

The V and J genes are TRBV30 and TRBJ1-2; possible D gene TRBD1, 6 bases. CDR1 and CDR2 (germline): GTSNPN, SVGIG (reference sequence). Trimming left V 2 bases short and J 7 bases short, with 14 bases between. CDR3 length: 13 amino acids. CDR3 sequence: CAWSLNQGLGYTF. DNA of the CDR3: TGTGCCTGGAGTCTCAACCAGGGGCTTGGCTACACCTTC.

A single count supports this clone. V gene TRBV6-6 combines with J gene TRBJ2-6; TRBD1 agrees at 8 bases. The V gene's germline CDR1 is MNHNY and CDR2 SVGAGI (reference sequence). The CDR3 totals 15 residues. V shed 6 bases, J shed 2 bases, and the junction held 3 bases outside the gene matches. CDR3 protein: CASSKDRAGANVLTF. CDR3 nucleotides: TGTGCCAGCAGCAAGGACAGGGCTGGGGCCAACGTCCTGACTTTC.

This sequence joins TRBV7-3 and TRBJ2-1; D perhaps matches TRBD2 (6 bases). The V gene lost 4 bases and the J gene lost 5 bases, with 24 bases spanning the gap. Germline V gives CDR1 SGHTA, CDR2 FQGTGA. The CDR3 is made up of 18 amino acids. CDR3 loop: CASSSRSGRGRLNNEQFF. The CDR3 nucleotides are TGTGCCAGCAGCTCCAGATCCGGGCGGGGAAGGTTGAACAATGAGCAGTTCTTC.

This chain connects TRBV28 to TRBJ1-3; maybe TRBD1 (6 bases). This CDR3 comprises 15 residues. V lost 4 bases, J lost 0 bases, and 10 bases lay in between. Per the germline V gene, CDR1 is MDHEN and CDR2 is SYDVKM. The CDR3 loop is CASSSGQLSGNTIYF. DNA for the CDR3: TGTGCCAGCAGTTCCGGACAGCTCTCTGGAAACACCATATATTTT. The variable domain in full, with the rest retrieved from reference TRBV28 and TRBJ1-3, is DVKVTQSSRYLVKRTGEKVFLECVQDMDHENMFWYRQDPGLGLRLIYFSYDVKMKEKGDIPEGYSVSREKKERFSLILESASTNQTSMYLCASSSGQLSGNTIYFGEGSWLTVV.

The chain joins TRBV19 to TRBJ2-3; TRBD1 matches at 7 bases. Germline-derived CDR1 and CDR2 are LNHDA and SQIVND (reference sequence). Trimming removed 4 bases from V and 2 bases from J; junction bases left unmatched: 3. CDR3 length: 14 amino acids. CDR3 coding DNA: TGTGCCAGTAGTACGGGACAGTTCACAGATACGCAGTATTTT. This sequence encodes CASSTGQFTDTQYF.

This clone has a single count. V is TRBV27 and J is TRBJ1-6, with 11 nucleotides matching TRBD1. The germline V gene has CDR1 MNHEY and CDR2 SMNVEV (reference sequence). The V gene end was trimmed by 6 bases and the J gene end by 8 bases; junction bases not matched to a gene: 9. The CDR3 runs 16 residues. The CDR3 here is CASSLPRTGGDSPLHF. The CDR3 nucleotides are TGTGCCAGCAGCCTACCGAGGACAGGGGGCGATTCACCCCTCCACTTT.